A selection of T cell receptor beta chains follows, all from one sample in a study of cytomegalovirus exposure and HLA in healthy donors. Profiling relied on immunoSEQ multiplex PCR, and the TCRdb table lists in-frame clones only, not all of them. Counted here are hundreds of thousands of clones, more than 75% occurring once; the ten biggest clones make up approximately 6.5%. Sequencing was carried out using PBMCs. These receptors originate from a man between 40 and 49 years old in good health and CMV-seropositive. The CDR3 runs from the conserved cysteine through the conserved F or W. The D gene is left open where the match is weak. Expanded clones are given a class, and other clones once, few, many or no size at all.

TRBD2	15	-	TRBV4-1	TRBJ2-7	CASSPPAGGSYEQYF	TGCGCCAGCAGCCCCCCCGCGGGGGGATCCTACGAGCAGTACTTC
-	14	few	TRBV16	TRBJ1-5	CASEAGSTIGPQHF	TGTGCCAGCGAGGCGGGCAGTACAATCGGGCCCCAGCATTTT
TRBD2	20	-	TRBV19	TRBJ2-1	CATAGSGGLAGTYSYNEQFF	TGTGCCACCGCCGGGTCTGGGGGACTAGCGGGGACCTACAGCTACAATGAGCAGTTCTTC
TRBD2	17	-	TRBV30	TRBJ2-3	CAWSGTSGFTSTDTQYF	TGTGCCTGGAGTGGGACTAGCGGGTTCACTAGCACAGATACGCAGTATTTT
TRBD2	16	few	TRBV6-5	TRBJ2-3	CASSSRLAGGPDTQYF	TGTGCCAGCAGTTCCCGACTAGCGGGAGGGCCAGATACGCAGTATTTT
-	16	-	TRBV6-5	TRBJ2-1	CASSYSSVPRGNEQFF	TGTGCCAGCAGTTACTCCAGCGTCCCAAGGGGCAATGAGCAGTTCTTC
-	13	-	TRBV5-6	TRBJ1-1	CASSLWSGTEAFF	TGTGCCAGCAGCTTGTGGAGTGGGACTGAAGCTTTCTTT
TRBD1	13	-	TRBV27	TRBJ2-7	CASARDRGGEQYF	TGTGCCAGCGCCCGGGACAGGGGTGGCGAGCAGTACTTC
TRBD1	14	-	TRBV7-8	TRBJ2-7	CASAGTETSYEQYF	TGTGCCAGCGCCGGGACAGAGACCTCCTACGAGCAGTACTTC
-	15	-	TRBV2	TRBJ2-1	CASSDVGSSYNEQFF	TGTGCCAGCAGTGATGTCGGGAGCTCCTACAATGAGCAGTTCTTC